The 4 T cell receptor beta chains reported below all come from one sample, sequenced in a study of low-dose radiotherapy and immunotherapy resistance in tumors. Time point noted: after trial treatment. As for treatment: LDRT plus nivolumab, ipilimumab, low-dose cyclophosphamide and aspirin (RACIN trial). Gene-specific TRAV and TRBV primers were used for first-strand cDNA, covering alpha and beta chains. TCRs underwent around 18 PCR cycles of amplification with a constant-region primer and V-primer adapter. One entry per CDR3 protein, called by TCRdb with MiXCR from the reads. Here the sample spans more than 70,000 distinct CDR3 sequences, roughly 20% being singletons. The sequences come from PBMCs, collected after low-dose radiotherapy plus immunotherapy. All receptors derive from a female donor with ovarian cancer.

This clonotype was picked up many times. This chain joins TRBV7-2 and TRBJ1-1; D gene ambiguous. Deletions cut 2 bases from V and 0 bases from J, with 7 bases between. Germline V CDR1 and CDR2: SGHTA, FQGNSA. This CDR3 contains 14 residues. The CDR3 spells CASSLRPLNTEAFF. The CDR3 coding sequence is TGTGCCAGCAGCTTAAGGCCCCTGAACACTGAAGCTTTCTTT.

This clonotype was detected many times. The rearrangement uses TRBV21-1 and TRBJ2-3; the table calls TRBD1, which could not be checked here. TRBV21-1 constitutes a pseudogene. This CDR3 comprises 18 residues. CDR3 region: CASSKLGARESKTDTQYF. The CDR3 nucleotides are TGTGCCAGCAGCAAATTAGGGGCGCGGGAGTCAAAAACAGATACGCAGTATTTT.

The J gene is TRBJ1-6, the V gene TRBV29-1, with D perhaps TRBD1 (6 bases). Trimming pared 4 bases from V and 10 bases from J, leaving 14 bases between. Germline V gene lookup returns CDR1 SQVTM and CDR2 ANQGSEA. CDR3 size: 13 residues. The chain's CDR3 is CSVGTAEGSPLHF. CDR3 nucleotides: TGCAGCGTTGGGACAGCCGAAGGGTCACCCCTCCACTTT.

This clonotype was observed at least ten times. V and J are TRBV28 and TRBJ1-2; D unclear. Germline-derived CDR1 and CDR2 are MDHEN and SYDVKM. The CDR3 loop spans 14 amino acids. Between the trimmed V and J ends, which lost 6 bases and 5 bases, there was a span of 16 bases. CDR3 loop: CASSEGTNRYGYTF. CDR3 DNA sequence: TGTGCCAGCAGCGAGGGCACGAACCGGTATGGCTACACCTTC.